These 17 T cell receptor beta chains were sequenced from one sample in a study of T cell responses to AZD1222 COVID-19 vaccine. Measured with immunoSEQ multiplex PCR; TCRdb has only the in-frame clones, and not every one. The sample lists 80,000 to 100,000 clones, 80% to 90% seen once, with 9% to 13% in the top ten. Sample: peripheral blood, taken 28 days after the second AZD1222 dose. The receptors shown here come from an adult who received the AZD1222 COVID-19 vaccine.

The CDR3 loop reads CASSSRELGLTDTQYF. CDR3 in DNA: TGCGCCAGCAGCTCTAGAGAATTGGGTCTCACAGATACGCAGTATTTT. J is TRBJ2-3 and V is TRBV5-1; D gene uncertain. The germline V gene has CDR1 SGHRS and CDR2 YFSETQ. This CDR3 comprises 16 residues. V was clipped by 3 bases and J by 2 bases, with 16 bases between them.

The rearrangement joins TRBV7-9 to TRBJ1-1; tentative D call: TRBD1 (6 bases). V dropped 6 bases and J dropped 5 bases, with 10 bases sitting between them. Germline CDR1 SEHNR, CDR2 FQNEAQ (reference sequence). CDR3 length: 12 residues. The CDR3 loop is CASRRTVTEAFF. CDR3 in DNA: TGTGCCAGCAGGCGGACAGTTACTGAAGCTTTCTTT.

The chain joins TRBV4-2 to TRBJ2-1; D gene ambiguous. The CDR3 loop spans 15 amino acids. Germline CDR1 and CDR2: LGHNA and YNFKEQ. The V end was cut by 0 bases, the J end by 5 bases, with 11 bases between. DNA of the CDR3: TGTGCCAGCAGCCAAGATACCTGGCCGAACAATGAGCAGTTCTTC. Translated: CASSQDTWPNNEQFF.

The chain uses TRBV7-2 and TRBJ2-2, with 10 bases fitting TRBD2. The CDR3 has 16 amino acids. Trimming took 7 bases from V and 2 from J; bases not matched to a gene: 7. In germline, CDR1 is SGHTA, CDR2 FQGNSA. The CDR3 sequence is CASTHKRGGNTGELFF. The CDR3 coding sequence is TGTGCCAGCACCCACAAGCGGGGGGGAAACACCGGGGAGCTGTTTTTT.

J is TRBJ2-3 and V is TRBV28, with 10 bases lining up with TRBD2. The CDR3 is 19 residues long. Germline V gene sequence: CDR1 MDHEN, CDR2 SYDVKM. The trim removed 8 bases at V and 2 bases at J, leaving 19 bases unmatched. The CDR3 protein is CASRGALAGRISPTDTQYF. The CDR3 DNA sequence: TGTGCCAGCCGCGGAGCACTAGCGGGGAGGATATCCCCCACAGATACGCAGTATTTT.

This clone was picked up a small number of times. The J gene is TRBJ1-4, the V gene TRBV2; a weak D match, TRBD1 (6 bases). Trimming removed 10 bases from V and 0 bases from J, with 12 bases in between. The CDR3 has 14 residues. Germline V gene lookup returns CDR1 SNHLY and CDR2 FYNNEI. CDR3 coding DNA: TGTGCCATCACTAACAGGGCAACTAATGAAAAACTGTTTTTT. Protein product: CAITNRATNEKLFF.

In DNA, the CDR3 is TGTGCCAGCAGCGCCGTGACAGCCCTCGGGGACTATGGCTACACCTTC. Its translation is CASSAVTALGDYGYTF. The V call is TRBV9, the J call TRBJ1-2; weak D call: TRBD1 (5 bases). Germline CDR1 is SGDLS and CDR2 is YYNGEE. The CDR3 is 16 residues long. V dropped 3 bases and J dropped 3 bases, with 18 bases sitting between them.

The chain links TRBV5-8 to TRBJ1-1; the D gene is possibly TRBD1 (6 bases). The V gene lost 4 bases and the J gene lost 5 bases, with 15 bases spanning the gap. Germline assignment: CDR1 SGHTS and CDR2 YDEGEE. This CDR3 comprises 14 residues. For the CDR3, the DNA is TGTGCCAGCAGCCGGGGACACCTCTGGACTGAAGCTTTCTTT. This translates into CASSRGHLWTEAFF.

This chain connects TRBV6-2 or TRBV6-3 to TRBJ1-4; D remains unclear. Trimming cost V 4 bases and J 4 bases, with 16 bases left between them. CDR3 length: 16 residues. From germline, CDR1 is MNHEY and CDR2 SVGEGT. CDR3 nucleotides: TGTGCCAGCAGTTCTACAGCCCACCTCATTAATGAAAAACTGTTTTTT. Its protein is CASSSTAHLINEKLFF.

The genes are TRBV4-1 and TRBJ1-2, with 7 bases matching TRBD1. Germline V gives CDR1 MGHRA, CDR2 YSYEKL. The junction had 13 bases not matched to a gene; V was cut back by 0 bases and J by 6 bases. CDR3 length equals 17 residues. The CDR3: CASSQDGLGGQVDGYTF. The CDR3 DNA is TGCGCCAGCAGCCAAGATGGTTTGGGAGGACAGGTCGATGGCTACACCTTC.

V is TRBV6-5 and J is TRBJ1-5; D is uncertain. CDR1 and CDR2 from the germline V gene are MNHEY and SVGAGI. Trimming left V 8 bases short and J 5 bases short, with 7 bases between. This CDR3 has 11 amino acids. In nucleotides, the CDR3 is TGTGCCAGCGCGGTGTATCAGCCCCAGCATTTT. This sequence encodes CASAVYQPQHF.

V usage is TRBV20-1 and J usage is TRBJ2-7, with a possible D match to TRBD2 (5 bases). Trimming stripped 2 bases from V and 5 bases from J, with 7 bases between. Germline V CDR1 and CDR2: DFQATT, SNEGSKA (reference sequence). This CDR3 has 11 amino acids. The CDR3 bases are TGCAGTGCTAGAAGCGGCCACGAGCAGTACTTC. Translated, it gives CSARSGHEQYF.

The CDR3 region is CASDRMRSYNSPLHF. CDR3 in DNA: TGTGCCTCAGACAGGATGCGTTCCTATAATTCACCCCTCCACTTT. This sequence joins TRBV6-9 and TRBJ1-6; D may be TRBD1 (6 bases). Germline CDR1 MNHGY, CDR2 SVAAGI. CDR3 length: 15 residues. Between the trimmed V and J ends, which lost 11 bases and 1 base, there was a span of 15 bases.

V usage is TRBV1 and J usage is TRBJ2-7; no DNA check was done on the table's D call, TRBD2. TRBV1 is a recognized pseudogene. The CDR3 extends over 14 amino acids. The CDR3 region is CTSSHGERVWEQYF. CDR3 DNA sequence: TGCACCAGCAGCCACGGTGAGCGAGTATGGGAGCAGTACTTC.

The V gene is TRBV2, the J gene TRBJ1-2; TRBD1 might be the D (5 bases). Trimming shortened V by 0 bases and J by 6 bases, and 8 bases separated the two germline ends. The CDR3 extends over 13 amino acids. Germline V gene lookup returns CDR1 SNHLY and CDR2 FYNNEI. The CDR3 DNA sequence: TGTGCCAGCAGTGAAGCGGGGACGGATGGCTACACCTTC. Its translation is CASSEAGTDGYTF. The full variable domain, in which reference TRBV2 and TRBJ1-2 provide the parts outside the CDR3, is EPEVTQTPSHQVTQMGQEVILRCVPISNHLYFYWYRQILGQKVEFLVSFYNNEISEKSEIFDDQFSVERPDGSNFTLKIRSTKLEDSAMYFCASSEAGTDGYTFGSGTRLTVV.

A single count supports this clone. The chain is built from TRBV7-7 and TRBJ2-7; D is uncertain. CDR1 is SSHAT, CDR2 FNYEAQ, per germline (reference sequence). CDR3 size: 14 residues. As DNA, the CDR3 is TGCCCCGACATAATTAACCCGCGCTCCTACGAGCAGTACGTC. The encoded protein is CPDIINPRSYEQYV.

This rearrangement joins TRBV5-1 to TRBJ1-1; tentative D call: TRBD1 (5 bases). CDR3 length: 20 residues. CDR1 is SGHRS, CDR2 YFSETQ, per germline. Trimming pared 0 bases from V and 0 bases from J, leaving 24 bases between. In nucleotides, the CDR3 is TGCGCCAGCAGCTTGGCGGGCCATGGATCCGGGACGGGGCTGAACACTGAAGCTTTCTTT. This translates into CASSLAGHGSGTGLNTEAFF.